The 20 T cell receptor beta chains presented below share a single source sample, sequenced in a study of lymphopenia after photon versus proton radiotherapy. Clones were read by immunoSEQ multiplex PCR, and TCRdb kept only the in-frame ones, dropping some. The data contain tens of thousands of clones, approximately 82% of them seen just once; the ten biggest clones take up 29%. The specimen was peripheral blood, collected from a patient treated with photon-based radiotherapy. All receptors come from a man between 45 and 60 years old with gastric cancer.

This clone was observed a few times. Here the CDR3 DNA reads TGTGCCACCAGCAAGTCGGGGAAAGAGACCCAGTACTTC. This translates into CATSKSGKETQYF. This chain connects TRBV15 to TRBJ2-5; tentative D call: TRBD2 (5 bases). This CDR3 region has 13 residues. Germline values: CDR1 LNHNV, CDR2 YYDKDF (reference sequence). Trimming removed 4 bases from V and 3 bases from J, with 9 bases in between.

For the CDR3, the DNA is TGCGCCAGCAGCCCAGGGGGCGGGAGAACCCTCTACAATGAGCAGTTCTTC. It translates to CASSPGGGRTLYNEQFF. The chain carries TRBV4-1 and TRBJ2-1; the D gene is possibly TRBD1 (8 bases). Per the germline V gene, CDR1 is MGHRA and CDR2 is YSYEKL. V was shortened by 4 bases and J by 3 bases, with 19 bases between the two germline ends. The CDR3 length is 17 residues.

The chain links TRBV28 to TRBJ2-1; 9 nucleotides agree with TRBD1. The junction had 15 bases not matched to a gene; V was cut back by 5 bases and J by 7 bases. In germline, CDR1 is MDHEN, CDR2 SYDVKM. The CDR3 spans 17 residues. The CDR3 spells CASSTRDRVEVGNEQFF. CDR3 nucleotide sequence: TGTGCCAGCAGTACACGGGACAGGGTGGAGGTGGGTAATGAGCAGTTCTTC.

The DNA of the CDR3 is TGTGCCACCGCGGCCGGAGGGACGAGGGAGCAGTACTTC. Translated: CATAAGGTREQYF. The chain links TRBV2 to TRBJ2-7, with D perhaps matching TRBD2 (6 bases). V was trimmed by 10 bases and J by 7 bases, leaving 20 bases between them. CDR1 SNHLY and CDR2 FYNNEI come from the germline V gene. The CDR3 length is 13 residues.

The chain joins TRBV19 to TRBJ2-3; 12 bases agree with TRBD2. Germline assignment: CDR1 LNHDA and CDR2 SQIVND (reference sequence). V dropped 3 bases and J dropped 7; count of bases not matched to a gene: 17. CDR3 size: 19 residues. The CDR3 reads CASSIKTSGSKYRPNTQYF. CDR3 DNA: TGTGCCAGTAGTATTAAGACTAGCGGGAGTAAGTACCGACCAAATACGCAGTATTTT.

V gene TRBV14 combines with J gene TRBJ2-7; no reliable D call. There are 13 residues in the CDR3. Germline V gene sequence: CDR1 SGHDN, CDR2 FVKESK. The V and J ends lost 0 bases and 3 bases respectively, with 6 bases between them. CDR3 region: CASSQDNSYEQYF. CDR3 DNA sequence: TGTGCCAGCAGCCAAGATAACAGCTACGAGCAGTACTTC.

This chain links TRBV10-3 with TRBJ1-2; D remains ambiguous. This CDR3 is 14 amino acids long. CDR1 and CDR2 from the germline V gene are ENHRY and SYGVKD. V shed 2 bases and J shed 5 bases, with 12 bases lying between them. CDR3 sequence: CAISEVGVGYGYTF. CDR3 sequence (DNA): TGTGCCATCAGTGAGGTGGGAGTAGGGTATGGCTACACCTTC.

J is TRBJ2-7 and V is TRBV9; 7 bases map to TRBD2. The CDR3 totals 15 residues. CDR1 SGDLS and CDR2 YYNGEE come from the germline V gene. Losses at the gene ends were 0 bases for V and 2 bases for J; bases not matched to a gene: 5. CDR3 in amino acids: CASSVGAGTTYEQYF. CDR3 in DNA: TGTGCCAGCAGCGTAGGAGCGGGAACCACCTACGAGCAGTACTTC.

V and J are TRBV27 and TRBJ2-2, with 7 nucleotides matching TRBD1. This CDR3 is built from 16 residues. CDR1 is MNHEY, CDR2 SMNVEV, per germline (reference sequence). V lost 5 bases, J lost 5 bases, and 11 bases stayed unmatched. The CDR3 DNA follows: TGTGCCAGCAGTCACGGGGTAGGGGGCCGGACCGGGGAGCTGTTTTTT. It yields the protein CASSHGVGGRTGELFF.

This clone was seen only a few times. V and J are TRBV7-6 and TRBJ1-1, with D possibly matching TRBD1 (5 bases). The CDR3 totals 13 residues. Germline-derived CDR1 and CDR2 are SGHVS and FNYEAQ. With 1 base removed from V and 8 bases from J, the gap between germline ends came to 11 bases. The CDR3 sequence is CASSLVGVGEAFF. In DNA form, the CDR3 reads TGTGCCAGCAGCTTAGTGGGGGTGGGGGAAGCTTTCTTT.

The chain carries TRBV28 and TRBJ2-1; TRBD2 agrees at 7 bases. V shed 1 base and J 4 bases; nucleotides not matched to a gene: 10. The CDR3 length is 17 residues. The V gene's germline CDR1 is MDHEN and CDR2 SYDVKM. In DNA, the CDR3 is TGTGCCAGCAGTTTATATGGGCTAGCGGAGCCTTACAATGAGCAGTTCTTC. It translates to CASSLYGLAEPYNEQFF.

The rearrangement joins TRBV20-1 to TRBJ2-1; D unresolved. CDR3 length: 10 amino acids. Germline values: CDR1 DFQATT, CDR2 SNEGSKA (reference sequence). V was trimmed by 6 bases and J by 3 bases, leaving 3 bases between them. CDR3: CSAYYNEQFF. The CDR3 DNA follows: TGCAGTGCCTACTACAATGAGCAGTTCTTC.

This rearrangement joins TRBV5-4 to TRBJ1-2; D possibly corresponds to TRBD1 (6 bases). Looked up from germline, CDR1 is SGHNT and CDR2 is YYREEE (reference sequence). Trimming took off 6 bases at V and 0 bases at J, with 15 bases between the two ends. CDR3 length: 15 amino acids. CDR3 in amino acids: CASTSPGQANYGYTF. The CDR3 DNA reads as TGTGCCAGCACCTCCCCGGGACAAGCTAACTATGGCTACACCTTC.

The J gene is TRBJ1-2, the V gene TRBV19, with 8 bases aligning to TRBD1. Germline V CDR1 and CDR2: LNHDA, SQIVND (reference sequence). The CDR3 has 13 residues. The V and J ends lost 7 bases and 5 bases, in that order; junction bases with no gene match: 6. CDR3 region: CASTGRGHYGYTF. The CDR3 DNA sequence: TGTGCCAGTACGGGCAGGGGGCATTATGGCTACACCTTC.

This chain links TRBV6-6 with TRBJ2-1; 8 nucleotides match TRBD2. This CDR3 is built from 12 residues. CDR1 and CDR2 from the germline V gene are MNHNY and SVGAGI (reference sequence). Trimming at V came to 5 bases and at J to 7 bases, leaving 1 base not matched to a gene. The CDR3 DNA reads TGTGCCAGCAGTAGCGGGGGAAATGAGCAGTTCTTC. Its protein is CASSSGGNEQFF.

The CDR3 DNA sequence: TGTGCCAGCTCTGCGGGCATGAACACTGAAGCTTTCTTT. It is translated as CASSAGMNTEAFF. The chain carries TRBV18 and TRBJ1-1, with D unresolved. V gave up 6 bases and J gave up 0 bases, with 8 bases separating them. CDR3 length: 13 amino acids. CDR1 KGHSH and CDR2 LQKENI come from the germline V gene.

This chain joins TRBV6-1 and TRBJ2-7; 9 nucleotides align to TRBD1. The CDR3 contains 16 residues. Germline assignment: CDR1 MNHNS and CDR2 SASEGT. Trimming at V came to 3 bases and at J to 0 bases, leaving 6 bases not matched to a gene. The CDR3 region has the DNA TGTGCCAGCAGTGACTGGGGGACAGGGAGCTCCTACGAGCAGTACTTC. Translation: CASSDWGTGSSYEQYF.

The CDR3 reads CAIRDRAGYGELFF. CDR3 sequence (DNA): TGTGCCATCAGGGACAGGGCAGGATACGGGGAGCTGTTTTTT. The V call is TRBV10-3, the J call TRBJ2-2; 8 positions agree with TRBD1. The CDR3 is 14 amino acids. The V segment lost 6 bases and the J segment 7 bases; nucleotides outside the gene matches: 7. CDR1 ENHRY and CDR2 SYGVKD come from the germline V gene.

This rearrangement joins TRBV13 to TRBJ2-1; D is undetermined. From germline, CDR1 is PRHDT and CDR2 FYEKMQ (reference sequence). CDR3 length: 12 residues. With 3 bases removed from V and 5 bases from J, the gap between germline ends came to 5 bases. The CDR3 loop reads CASSLPDNEQFF. The DNA of the CDR3 is TGTGCCAGCAGCTTGCCAGACAATGAGCAGTTCTTC.

This chain joins TRBV29-1 and TRBJ2-3, with D maybe TRBD1 (5 bases). CDR1 is SQVTM, CDR2 ANQGSEA, per germline. This CDR3 contains 16 residues. V lost 0 bases to trimming and J lost 0 bases, with 13 bases between them. The CDR3 protein is CSVEDLGASSTDTQYF. Written as DNA, the CDR3 is TGCAGCGTTGAAGATCTTGGGGCCTCTAGCACAGATACGCAGTATTTT.